Listed here is a single T cell receptor beta chain. Sequencing used immunoSEQ multiplex PCR; TCRdb keeps in-frame clones, though not all of them. Of more than 20,000 clones listed, roughly nine tenths are singletons. The data were obtained in a study of blood T cell repertoires in COVID-19. Turning to the study itself: Samples taken during acute and convalescent COVID-19 were collected in the United States, Italy and Spain. Nucleic acid was either cDNA or gDNA, and it came from T cells, B-cell-depleted T cells, or PBMCs.

The sequence was obtained from a human donor with active COVID-19. The donor label of this sample is uncertain. The sequenced sample was peripheral blood.

CDR3: CATETNQGGTEAFF. CDR3 coding DNA: TGTGCCACCGAGACGAATCAGGGAGGCACTGAAGCTTTCTTT. The rearrangement links TRBV10-3 to TRBJ1-1, with a possible D match to TRBD1 (5 bases). The CDR3 contains 14 residues. V lost 10 bases and J lost 4, with 19 bases in between. Germline loops: CDR1 ENHRY, CDR2 SYGVKD.